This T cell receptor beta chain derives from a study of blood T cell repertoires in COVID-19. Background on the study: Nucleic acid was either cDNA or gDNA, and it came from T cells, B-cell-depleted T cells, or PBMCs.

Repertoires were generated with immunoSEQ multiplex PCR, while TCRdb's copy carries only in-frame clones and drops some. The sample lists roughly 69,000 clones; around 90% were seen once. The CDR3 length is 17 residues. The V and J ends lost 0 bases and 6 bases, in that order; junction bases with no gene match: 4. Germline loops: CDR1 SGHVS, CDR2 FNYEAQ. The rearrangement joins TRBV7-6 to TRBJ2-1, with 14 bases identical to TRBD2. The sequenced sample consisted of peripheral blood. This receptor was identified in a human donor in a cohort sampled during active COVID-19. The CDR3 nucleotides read TGTGCCAGCAGCTTAGCCTCGACTAGCGGGAGGGTCAATGAGCAGTTCTTC. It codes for CASSLASTSGRVNEQFF.